This T cell receptor beta chain was observed in a study of OX40 agonist ivuxolimab in advanced cancers. Overall study context: Checkpoint inhibitors had been given previously to under 50% of patients. Study results and limitations: On average, a greater number of expanded clones characterised CD8+ T cells relative to CD4+. Compared with others, partial responders at 0.1-3.0 mg/kg displayed clonal expansion among the lowest.

Produced via immunoSEQ multiplex PCR; TCRdb's table is partial and in-frame only. The data contain tens of thousands of clones, about 88% of them singletons. Trimming pared 1 base from V and 6 bases from J, leaving 8 bases between. CDR1 and CDR2 (germline): SGHTA, FQGNSA. The CDR3 is made up of 13 amino acids. A note on this clone: Its specificity is unknown.

The input for sequencing was CD4+ or CD8+ T cells sorted from blood, taken in a trial of the OX40 agonist ivuxolimab. V gene TRBV7-2 combines with J gene TRBJ2-3; D call uncertain. The TCR originated in an adult with an advanced solid tumor such as melanoma, head and neck, liver or kidney cancer. CDR3: CASSLGRLDTQYF. The DNA of the CDR3 is TGTGCCAGCAGCTTAGGGCGGTTGGATACGCAGTATTTT. Combining the CDR3 with reference TRBV7-2 and TRBJ2-3 gives the whole variable domain GAGVSQSPSNKVTEKGKDVELRCDPISGHTALYWYRQSLGQGLEFLIYFQGNSAPDKSGLPSDRFSAERTGGSVSTLTIQRTQQEDSAVYLCASSLGRLDTQYFGPGTRLTVL.